A single sample is the source of the 20 T cell receptor beta chains below, sequenced in a study of cytomegalovirus exposure and HLA in healthy donors. PCR used 60 Vbeta primers and 13 Jbeta primers. TCRdb keeps only in-frame clones here, not all; method: immunoSEQ multiplex PCR. Of roughly 140,000 clones listed, around 80% are singletons. Sequenced sample: PBMCs. All receptors derive from a female donor in good health and CMV-seronegative.

To note about this clone: Other DNA sequences in this specimen translate into the identical CDR3. The chain links TRBV9 to TRBJ2-5; D call uncertain. This CDR3 has 13 residues. Trimming pared 0 bases from V and 5 bases from J, leaving 8 bases between. CDR1 is SGDLS, CDR2 YYNGEE, per germline. CDR3 DNA: TGTGCCAGCAGCGTAGGTGGGCTGGAGACCCAGTACTTC. Translation: CASSVGGLETQYF.

This chain joins TRBV30 and TRBJ2-5, with D perhaps matching TRBD2 (6 bases). The CDR3 runs to 13 residues. The V and J ends lost 8 bases and 0 bases respectively, with 13 bases between them. Per germline, CDR1 GTSNPN and CDR2 SVGIG (reference sequence). The CDR3 coding sequence is TGTGCCGGGGCTCTAGCGAACCAAGAGACCCAGTACTTC. It encodes CAGALANQETQYF.

This clone was seen a few times. The DNA for the CDR3 is TGTGCCAGCAGCTTCGTTGCGGTCGAGCAGTACTTC. Its protein product is CASSFVAVEQYF. This chain links TRBV7-9 with TRBJ2-7; the D is unclear. CDR1 is SEHNR, CDR2 FQNEAQ, per germline (reference sequence). V lost 3 bases to trimming and J lost 6 bases, with 9 bases between them. This CDR3 contains 12 residues.

This chain connects TRBV28 to TRBJ1-2; TRBD1 matches 11 bases. The CDR3 spans 17 residues. Germline V gene data show CDR1 as MDHEN and CDR2 as SYDVKM. The ends lost 1 base at V and 4 bases at J; junction bases unmatched: 8. The CDR3 region has the DNA TGTGCCAGCAGTTTATCAGGGACAGGGGGACGAATCTATGGCTACACCTTC. It codes for CASSLSGTGGRIYGYTF.

The rearrangement joins TRBV10-3 to TRBJ2-5; 12 nucleotides match TRBD2. This CDR3 contains 15 residues. CDR1 ENHRY and CDR2 SYGVKD come from the germline V gene. V lost 4 bases and J lost 3; bases outside the gene matches: 3. The CDR3: CAISGPSGGEETQYF. DNA of the CDR3: TGTGCCATCAGTGGCCCTAGCGGGGGGGAAGAGACCCAGTACTTC.

V usage is TRBV28 and J usage is TRBJ1-1; perhaps TRBD1 as D (5 bases). V was clipped by 5 bases and J by 4 bases, with 11 bases between them. The CDR3 totals 13 residues. CDR1 is MDHEN and CDR2 is SYDVKM in the germline V gene. Here the CDR3 reads CASSTQVATEAFF. CDR3 DNA: TGTGCCAGCAGTACACAGGTAGCCACTGAAGCTTTCTTT. Full variable domain (outside the CDR3, taken from reference TRBV28 and TRBJ1-1): DVKVTQSSRYLVKRTGEKVFLECVQDMDHENMFWYRQDPGLGLRLIYFSYDVKMKEKGDIPEGYSVSREKKERFSLILESASTNQTSMYLCASSTQVATEAFFGQGTRLTVV.

This clone was detected once. V usage is TRBV5-1 and J usage is TRBJ2-2; 7 bases line up with TRBD2. V lost 3 bases, J lost 5 bases, and 10 bases stayed unmatched. The CDR3 is 16 amino acids. CDR1 and CDR2 from the germline V gene are SGHRS and YFSETQ. CDR3 residues: CASSSQPRDYTGELFF. CDR3 nucleotides: TGCGCCAGCAGCTCCCAGCCCCGGGACTATACCGGGGAGCTGTTTTTT.

The chain combines TRBV4-1 with TRBJ2-2, with no clear D. The CDR3 length is 14 residues. Looked up from germline, CDR1 is MGHRA and CDR2 is YSYEKL. Trimming removed 0 bases at V and 5 bases at J, with 7 bases between. CDR3 region: CASSQEERTGELFF. The CDR3 nucleotides read TGCGCCAGCAGCCAAGAAGAACGGACCGGGGAGCTGTTTTTT.

This clone appeared a few times. The chain is built from TRBV7-2 and TRBJ1-6, with D possibly matching TRBD1 (6 bases). V lost 5 bases and J lost 4, with 9 bases in between. The CDR3 extends over 14 amino acids. Germline CDR1 and CDR2: SGHTA and FQGNSA. The CDR3 loop reads CASSQQGYNSPLHF. CDR3 DNA sequence: TGTGCCAGCAGCCAGCAGGGGTATAATTCACCCCTCCACTTT.

J is TRBJ2-3 and V is TRBV7-2, with 8 bases aligning to TRBD2. Unmatched junction bases numbered 3, after V lost 6 bases and J lost 1 base. There are 14 residues in the CDR3. Germline V CDR1 and CDR2: SGHTA, FQGNSA. This CDR3 is CASSTRGGTDTQYF. The CDR3 DNA reads TGTGCCAGCAGTACGCGGGGGGGCACAGATACGCAGTATTTT.

J is TRBJ1-1 and V is TRBV4-2, with 8 positions matching TRBD1. V gave up 4 bases and J gave up 4 bases; unmatched junction bases: 14. Germline V gives CDR1 LGHNA, CDR2 YNFKEQ. This CDR3 is built from 17 residues. This CDR3 reads CASSPIAMSGGLTEAFF. The CDR3 DNA reads as TGTGCCAGCAGCCCGATAGCAATGTCAGGGGGCCTCACTGAAGCTTTCTTT.

The chain uses TRBV6-1 and TRBJ1-4, with a weak D call TRBD1 (6 bases). V lost 7 bases and J lost 7, with 10 bases in between. The CDR3 runs 12 residues. Germline loops: CDR1 MNHNS, CDR2 SASEGT. DNA for the CDR3: TGTGCCAGCAAACAGGGCGGTGAAAAACTGTTTTTT. It specifies CASKQGGEKLFF.

This clone has just a few counts. The chain carries TRBV4-1 and TRBJ1-6, with no clear D. Trimming left V 4 bases short and J 6 bases short, with 19 bases between. The CDR3 consists of 17 residues. Germline CDR1 reads MGHRA; CDR2 reads YSYEKL. This CDR3 is CASSLRGFGSRNSPLHF. CDR3 DNA sequence: TGCGCCAGCAGCCTAAGAGGATTTGGCAGTCGTAATTCACCCCTCCACTTT.

The chain carries TRBV7-9 and TRBJ1-2; tentatively, D is TRBD1 (5 bases). The germline V gene has CDR1 SEHNR and CDR2 FQNEAQ (reference sequence). V lost 8 bases and J lost 3, with 13 bases in between. The length of the CDR3 is 13 residues. The CDR3 bases are TGTGCCAGCGGGGGGGGGTCCTACTATGGCTACACCTTC. Translating it yields CASGGGSYYGYTF.

This chain uses TRBV6-5 with TRBJ2-7; 10 bases agree with TRBD1. The CDR3 covers 14 residues. Trimming took 2 bases from V and 4 from J; bases not matched to a gene: 2. CDR1 and CDR2 (germline): MNHEY, SVGAGI. Written as DNA, the CDR3 is TGTGCCAGCAGTTACGAGGACAGGGGGTACGAGCAGTACTTC. The encoded protein is CASSYEDRGYEQYF.

The chain recombines TRBV6-1 with TRBJ2-5; D possibly corresponds to TRBD2 (6 bases). There are 14 residues in the CDR3. From germline, CDR1 is MNHNS and CDR2 SASEGT. The V end was cut by 4 bases, the J end by 5 bases, with 14 bases between. The CDR3 region has the DNA TGTGCCAGCAGTGTGACCGGGAGTATGGAGACCCAGTACTTC. Translation: CASSVTGSMETQYF.

Regarding this clone: Germline and junction disagree at one end, which may indicate a read error. The chain combines TRBV7-9 with TRBJ1-4; D call uncertain. In germline, CDR1 is SEHNR, CDR2 FQNEAQ (reference sequence). The CDR3 is made up of 12 amino acids. DNA for the CDR3: TGTGCCAGCAGCTTAGACCCCGGGAAAATCTATTTT. The encoded protein is CASSLDPGKIYF.

The V and J genes are TRBV19 and TRBJ2-7; 9 bases align to TRBD1. J was trimmed by 4 bases and V by 3 bases; bases with no gene match: 7. CDR1 is LNHDA, CDR2 SQIVND, per germline (reference sequence). The CDR3 is 15 residues long. This chain's CDR3 is CASSIAATGGYEQYF. The CDR3 DNA sequence: TGTGCCAGTAGTATCGCAGCGACAGGGGGTTACGAGCAGTACTTC.

The V gene is TRBV7-9, the J gene TRBJ1-2; weak D call: TRBD1 (5 bases). Germline assignment: CDR1 SEHNR and CDR2 FQNEAQ (reference sequence). The CDR3 totals 17 residues. The V and J ends lost 1 base and 4 bases respectively, with 19 bases between them. The CDR3 DNA sequence: TGTGCCAGCAGCTTAGGCGGGGGTCGGGCACCAAGCTATGGCTACACCTTC. Its translation: CASSLGGGRAPSYGYTF.

This chain uses TRBV11-2 with TRBJ1-6, with 9 bases fitting TRBD1. CDR1 and CDR2 (germline): SGHAT, FQNNGV. V shed 2 bases and J 6 bases; nucleotides not matched to a gene: 2. The CDR3 loop spans 15 amino acids. CDR3 in amino acids: CASSLSGQGNSPLHF. CDR3 bases: TGTGCCAGCAGCTTATCGGGACAGGGTAATTCACCCCTCCACTTT.